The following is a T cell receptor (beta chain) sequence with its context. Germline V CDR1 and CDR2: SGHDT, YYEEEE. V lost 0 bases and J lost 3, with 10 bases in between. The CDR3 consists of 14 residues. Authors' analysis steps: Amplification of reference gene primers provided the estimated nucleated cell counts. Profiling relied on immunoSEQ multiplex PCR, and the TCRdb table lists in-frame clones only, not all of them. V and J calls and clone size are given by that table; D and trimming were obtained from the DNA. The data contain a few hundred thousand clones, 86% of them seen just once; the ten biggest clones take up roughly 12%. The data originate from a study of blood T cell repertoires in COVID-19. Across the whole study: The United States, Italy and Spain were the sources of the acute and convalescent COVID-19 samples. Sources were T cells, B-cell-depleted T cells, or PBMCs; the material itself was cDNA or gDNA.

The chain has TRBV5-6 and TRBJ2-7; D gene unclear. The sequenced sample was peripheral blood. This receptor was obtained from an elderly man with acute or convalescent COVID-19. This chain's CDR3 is CASSLGLSGYEQYF. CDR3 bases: TGTGCCAGCAGCTTGGGCCTATCCGGCTACGAGCAGTACTTC.